This T cell receptor beta chain was observed in a study of T cells in Graves' hyperthyroidism and ophthalmopathy. Overall study results and limits: Most thyroid-expanded clonotypes above 0.001 were also found in blood. Ophthalmopathy got predicted by the model a median around six months before its onset.

It was considered stable Graves' hyperthyroidism when ophthalmopathy did not progress within 18 months. PBMCs came from 10 ml fresh peripheral blood. Regarding this clonotype: The antigen is undetermined.

Per germline, CDR1 SEHNR and CDR2 FQNEAQ (reference sequence). CDR3 length equals 15 residues. The V gene end was trimmed by 3 bases and the J gene end by 5 bases; junction bases not matched to a gene: 6. The source material, RNA transcripts, was used to amplify TCR beta CDR3 regions. With the HTBI primer set, the TCR CDR3 went through a first round of RT-PCR. Each CDR3 protein gets one entry after TCRdb re-called the multiplex PCR reads with MiXCR. The sample lists hundreds of thousands of distinct CDR3 sequences; 20% to 30% were seen once. The TCR was taken from a man aged 50-60 years with Graves' hyperthyroidism. The sample taken for sequencing was blood. The chain has TRBV7-9 and TRBJ1-2; 10 bases align to TRBD1. DNA for the CDR3: TGTGCCAGCAGCTTCGGACAGGGGGTTGAGTATGGCTACACCTTC. Translated, it gives CASSFGQGVEYGYTF.